This TCR beta chain was retrieved from a study of T cell responses to AZD1222 COVID-19 vaccine. General observations from the study: Just 5 or 6 AZD1222 recipients tested seropositive at baseline.

For this clone: Its target is not known.

Clones were sequenced by immunoSEQ multiplex PCR, and TCRdb holds only the in-frame ones, with some missing. In the table there are some 92,000 clones, roughly nine tenths of which are singletons. The CDR3 is 14 amino acids. From germline, CDR1 is MNHEY and CDR2 SVGAGI. V trimming: 7 bases; J trimming: 7 bases; junction bases outside the gene matches: 12. The sequence derives from an adult in good health. This chain links TRBV6-5 with TRBJ1-2; 7 nucleotides line up with TRBD1. The source material was peripheral blood, sampled on day 0 of AZD1222 vaccination. The CDR3 here is CASTRSRGASGYTF. The CDR3 nucleotides are TGTGCCAGCACCCGAAGCAGGGGGGCGAGTGGCTACACCTTC.